Described below is a single TCR beta chain sequence and its context. Antigen specificity is unknown. The data stem from a study of blood T cells in healthy people across ages. General observations from the study: Per-million-T-cell TCR beta diversity fell roughly linearly with age.

The CDR3 contains 15 residues. CDR1 LGHDT and CDR2 YNNKEL come from the germline V gene (reference sequence). V shed 4 bases and J shed 2 bases, with 15 bases lying between them. The second PCR ran about 6 to 12 cycles with a sample-barcoded 5' primer and J-beta primers. Tagging of each cDNA molecule was performed by a template-switch adaptor with 12 random nucleotides. TCRdb recomputed calls from the 5' RACE reads with MiXCR, one row per CDR3 protein. The sample includes 900,000 to 950,000 distinct CDR3 sequences, almost 30% of them seen just once. This sample was shared with a second study, whose subject was T cells of mothers and their children.

This TCR came from a woman aged 40 to 50 in good health. The source material was blood. This sequence joins TRBV3-1 and TRBJ2-7, with D possibly TRBD2 on 5 matching bases. The CDR3 loop is CASSPPLGVAYEQYF. For the CDR3, the DNA is TGTGCCAGCAGCCCCCCTCTGGGAGTGGCCTACGAGCAGTACTTC.